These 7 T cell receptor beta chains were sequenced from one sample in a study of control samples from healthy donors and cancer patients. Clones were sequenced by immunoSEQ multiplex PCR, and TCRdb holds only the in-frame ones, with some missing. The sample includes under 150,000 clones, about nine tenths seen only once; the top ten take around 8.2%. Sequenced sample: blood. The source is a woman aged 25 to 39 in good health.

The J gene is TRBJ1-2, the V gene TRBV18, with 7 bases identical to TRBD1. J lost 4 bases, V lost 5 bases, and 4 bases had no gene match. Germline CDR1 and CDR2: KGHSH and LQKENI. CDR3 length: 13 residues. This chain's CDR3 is CASSTGDFYGYTF. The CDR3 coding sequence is TGTGCCAGCTCAACAGGGGATTTCTATGGCTACACCTTC.

The CDR3 DNA reads as TGTGCCTGGAGTACACCGGCGGGCGGCTACACCTTC. It is translated as CAWSTPAGGYTF. V and J are TRBV30 and TRBJ1-2; D unresolved. Germline CDR1 is GTSNPN and CDR2 is SVGIG (reference sequence). Trimming removed 2 bases from V and 8 bases from J, with 12 bases in between. The CDR3 contains 12 residues.

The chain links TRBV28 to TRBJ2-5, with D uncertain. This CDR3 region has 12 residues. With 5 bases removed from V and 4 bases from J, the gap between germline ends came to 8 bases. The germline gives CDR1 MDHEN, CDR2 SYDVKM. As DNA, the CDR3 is TGTGCCAGCAGTCCCCCTTTAGAGACCCAGTACTTC. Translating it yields CASSPPLETQYF. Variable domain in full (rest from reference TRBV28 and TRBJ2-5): DVKVTQSSRYLVKRTGEKVFLECVQDMDHENMFWYRQDPGLGLRLIYFSYDVKMKEKGDIPEGYSVSREKKERFSLILESASTNQTSMYLCASSPPLETQYFGPGTRLLVL.

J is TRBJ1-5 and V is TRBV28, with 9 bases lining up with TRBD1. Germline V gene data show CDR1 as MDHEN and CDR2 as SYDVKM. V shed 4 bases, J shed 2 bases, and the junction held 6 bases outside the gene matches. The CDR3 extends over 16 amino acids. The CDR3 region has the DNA TGTGCCAGCAGTTCTGGGACAGGGATCGGCAATCAGCCCCAGCATTTT. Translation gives CASSSGTGIGNQPQHF.

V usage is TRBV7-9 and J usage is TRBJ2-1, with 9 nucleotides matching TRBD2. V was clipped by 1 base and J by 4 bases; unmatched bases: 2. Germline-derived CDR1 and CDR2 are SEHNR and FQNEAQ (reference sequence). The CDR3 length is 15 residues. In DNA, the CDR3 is TGTGCCAGCAGCTTAGTAGCGGGGGATTACAATGAGCAGTTCTTC. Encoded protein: CASSLVAGDYNEQFF.

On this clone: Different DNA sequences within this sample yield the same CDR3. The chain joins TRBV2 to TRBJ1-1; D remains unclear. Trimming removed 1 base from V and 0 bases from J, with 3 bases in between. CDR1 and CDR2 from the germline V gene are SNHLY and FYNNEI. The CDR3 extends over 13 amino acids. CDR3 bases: TGTGCCAGCAGTGAAGGGGTGAACACTGAAGCTTTCTTT. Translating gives CASSEGVNTEAFF.

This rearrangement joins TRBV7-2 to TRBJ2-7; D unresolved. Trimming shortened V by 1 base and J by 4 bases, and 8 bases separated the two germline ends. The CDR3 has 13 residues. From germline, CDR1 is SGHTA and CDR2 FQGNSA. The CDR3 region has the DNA TGTGCCAGCAGCTTAGAACTCCGATACGAGCAGTACTTC. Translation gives CASSLELRYEQYF.